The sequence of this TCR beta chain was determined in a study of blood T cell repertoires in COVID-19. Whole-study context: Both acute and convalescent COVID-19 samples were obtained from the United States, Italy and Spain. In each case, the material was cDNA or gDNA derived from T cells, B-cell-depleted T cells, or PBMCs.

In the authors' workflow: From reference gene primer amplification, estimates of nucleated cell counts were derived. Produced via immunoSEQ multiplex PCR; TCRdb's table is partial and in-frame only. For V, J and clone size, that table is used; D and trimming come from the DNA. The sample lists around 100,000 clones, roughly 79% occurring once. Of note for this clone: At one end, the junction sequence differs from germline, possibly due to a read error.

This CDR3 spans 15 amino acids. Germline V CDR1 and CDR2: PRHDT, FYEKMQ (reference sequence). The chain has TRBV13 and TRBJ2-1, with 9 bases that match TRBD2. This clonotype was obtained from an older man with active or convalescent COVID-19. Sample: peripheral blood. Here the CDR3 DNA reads TGTGCCAGCAGTTTAGATGGCGGGGGGGCGAATGAGCAGTTCTTC. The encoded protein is CASSLDGGGANEQFF.